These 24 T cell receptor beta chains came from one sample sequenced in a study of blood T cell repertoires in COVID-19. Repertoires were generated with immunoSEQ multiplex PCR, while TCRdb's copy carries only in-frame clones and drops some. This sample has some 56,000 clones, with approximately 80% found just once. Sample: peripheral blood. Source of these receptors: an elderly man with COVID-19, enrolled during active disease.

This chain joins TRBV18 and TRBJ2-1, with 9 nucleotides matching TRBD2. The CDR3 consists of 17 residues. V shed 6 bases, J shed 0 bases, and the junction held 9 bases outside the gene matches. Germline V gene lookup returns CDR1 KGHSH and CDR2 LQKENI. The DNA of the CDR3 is TGTGCCAGCTCGCCTCTCGCGGGGGGGTTCTCCTACAATGAGCAGTTCTTC. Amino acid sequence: CASSPLAGGFSYNEQFF.

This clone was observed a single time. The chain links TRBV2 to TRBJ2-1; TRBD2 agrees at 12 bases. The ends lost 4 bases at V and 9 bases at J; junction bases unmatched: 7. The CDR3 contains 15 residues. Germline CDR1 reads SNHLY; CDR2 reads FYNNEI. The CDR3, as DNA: TGTGCCAGCAGTGTCCTAGCGGGGGGGCTGGGTGAGCAGTTCTTC. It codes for CASSVLAGGLGEQFF.

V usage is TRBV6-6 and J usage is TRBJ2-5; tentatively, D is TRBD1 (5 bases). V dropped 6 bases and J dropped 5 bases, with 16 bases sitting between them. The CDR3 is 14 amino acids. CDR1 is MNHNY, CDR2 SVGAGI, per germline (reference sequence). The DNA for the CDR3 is TGTGCCAGCAGCTATGGACCACAGGAGGAGACCCAGTACTTC. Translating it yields CASSYGPQEETQYF.

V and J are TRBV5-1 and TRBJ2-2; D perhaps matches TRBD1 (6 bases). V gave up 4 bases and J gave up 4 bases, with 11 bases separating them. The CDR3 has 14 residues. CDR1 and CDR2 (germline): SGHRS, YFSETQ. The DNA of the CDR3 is TGCGCCAGCAGCGGGGACACCTTCACCGGGGAGCTGTTTTTT. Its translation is CASSGDTFTGELFF.

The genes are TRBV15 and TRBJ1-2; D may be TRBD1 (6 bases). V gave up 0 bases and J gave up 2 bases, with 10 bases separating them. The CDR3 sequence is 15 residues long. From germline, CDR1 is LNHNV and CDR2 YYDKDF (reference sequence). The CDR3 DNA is TGTGCCACCAGCAGAGATAACAGGGCGAACTATGGCTACACCTTC. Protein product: CATSRDNRANYGYTF.

The CDR3 sequence is CASSQDGGRSYNEQFF. CDR3 bases: TGTGCCAGCAGCCAAGATGGCGGGAGGTCCTACAATGAGCAGTTCTTC. The chain links TRBV14 to TRBJ2-1, with TRBD2 matching over 8 bases. CDR3 length: 16 amino acids. Germline V lookup: CDR1 SGHDN, CDR2 FVKESK. V dropped 0 bases and J dropped 1; count of bases not matched to a gene: 2.

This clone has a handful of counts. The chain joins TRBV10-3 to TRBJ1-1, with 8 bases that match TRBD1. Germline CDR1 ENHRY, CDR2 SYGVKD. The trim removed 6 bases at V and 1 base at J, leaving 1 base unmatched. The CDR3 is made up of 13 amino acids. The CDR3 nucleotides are TGTGCCATCAGGGACAGGGAGAACACTGAAGCTTTCTTT. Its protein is CAIRDRENTEAFF.

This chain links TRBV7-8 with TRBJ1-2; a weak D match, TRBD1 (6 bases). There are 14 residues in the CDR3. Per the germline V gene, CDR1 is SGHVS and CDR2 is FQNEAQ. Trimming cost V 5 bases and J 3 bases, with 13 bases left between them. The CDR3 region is CASSAKQGHYGYTF. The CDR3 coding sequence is TGTGCCAGCAGCGCCAAACAGGGCCACTATGGCTACACCTTC.

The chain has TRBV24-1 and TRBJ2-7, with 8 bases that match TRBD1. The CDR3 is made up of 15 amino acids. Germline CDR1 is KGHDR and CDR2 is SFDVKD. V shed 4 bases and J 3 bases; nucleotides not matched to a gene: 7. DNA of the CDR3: TGTGCCACCAGTGACAAGGGACAGGACCACTACGAGCAGTACTTC. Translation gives CATSDKGQDHYEQYF.

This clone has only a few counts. The CDR3 DNA is TGCGCCAGCAGAAGAGGAGAAGAGACCCAGTACTTC. Translating gives CASRRGEETQYF. This chain links TRBV10-2 with TRBJ2-5; D unresolved. CDR1 and CDR2 (germline): WSHSY, SAAADI. V lost 6 bases to trimming and J lost 3 bases, with 8 bases between them. This CDR3 is built from 12 residues.

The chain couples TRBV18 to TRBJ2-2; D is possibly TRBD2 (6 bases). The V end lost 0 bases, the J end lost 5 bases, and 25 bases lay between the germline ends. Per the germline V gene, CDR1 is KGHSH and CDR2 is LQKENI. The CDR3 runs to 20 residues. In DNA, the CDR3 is TGTGCCAGCTCACCACCGGGCGTTGCGGGGCTCTACGGCGGGACCGGGGAGCTGTTTTTT. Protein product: CASSPPGVAGLYGGTGELFF.

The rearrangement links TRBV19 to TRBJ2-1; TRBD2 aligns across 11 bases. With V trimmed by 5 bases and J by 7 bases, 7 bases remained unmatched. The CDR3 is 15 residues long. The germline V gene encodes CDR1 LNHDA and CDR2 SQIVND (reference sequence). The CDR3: CASSFTSGSWNEQFF. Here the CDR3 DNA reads TGTGCCAGTAGTTTCACTAGCGGGAGTTGGAATGAGCAGTTCTTC.

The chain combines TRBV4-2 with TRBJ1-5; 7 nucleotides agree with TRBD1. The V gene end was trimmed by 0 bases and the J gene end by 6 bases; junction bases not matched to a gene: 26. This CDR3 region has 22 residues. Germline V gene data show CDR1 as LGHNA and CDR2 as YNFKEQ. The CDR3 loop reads CASSQDERAAGTANVIGQPQHF. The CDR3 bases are TGTGCCAGCAGCCAAGATGAACGGGCTGCCGGGACAGCAAACGTTATAGGTCAGCCCCAGCATTTT.

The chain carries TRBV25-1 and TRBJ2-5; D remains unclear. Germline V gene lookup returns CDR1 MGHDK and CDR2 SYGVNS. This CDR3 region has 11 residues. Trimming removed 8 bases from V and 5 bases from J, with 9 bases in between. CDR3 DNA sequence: TGTGCCAGCTCCCGTCTGGAGACCCAGTACTTC. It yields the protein CASSRLETQYF.

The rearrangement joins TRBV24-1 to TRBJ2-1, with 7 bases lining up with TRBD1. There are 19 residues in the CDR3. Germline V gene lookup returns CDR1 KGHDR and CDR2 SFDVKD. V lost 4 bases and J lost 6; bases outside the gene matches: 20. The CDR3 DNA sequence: TGTGCCACCAGTGACCCCGACAGCCGGACAGGAGGAGTGGGCAATGAGCAGTTCTTC. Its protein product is CATSDPDSRTGGVGNEQFF.

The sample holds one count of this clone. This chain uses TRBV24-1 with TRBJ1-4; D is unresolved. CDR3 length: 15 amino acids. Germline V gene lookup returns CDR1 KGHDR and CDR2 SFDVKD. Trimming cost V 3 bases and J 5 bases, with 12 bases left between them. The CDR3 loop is CATSDPGASNEKLFF. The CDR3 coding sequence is TGTGCCACCAGTGATCCGGGAGCCTCGAATGAAAAACTGTTTTTT.

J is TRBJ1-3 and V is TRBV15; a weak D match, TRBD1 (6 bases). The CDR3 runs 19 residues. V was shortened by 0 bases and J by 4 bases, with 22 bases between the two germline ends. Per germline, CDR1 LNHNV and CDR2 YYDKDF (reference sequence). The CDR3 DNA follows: TGTGCCACCAGCAGAGACAGGGGACCCCAGACGCCAAACGGAAACACCATATATTTT. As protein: CATSRDRGPQTPNGNTIYF.

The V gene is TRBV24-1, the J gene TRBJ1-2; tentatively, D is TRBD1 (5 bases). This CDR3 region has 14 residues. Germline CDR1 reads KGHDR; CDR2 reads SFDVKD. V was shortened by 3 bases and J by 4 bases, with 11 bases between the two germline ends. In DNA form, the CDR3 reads TGTGCCACCAGTGATCCAGGGTTTGGCTATGGCTACACCTTC. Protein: CATSDPGFGYGYTF.

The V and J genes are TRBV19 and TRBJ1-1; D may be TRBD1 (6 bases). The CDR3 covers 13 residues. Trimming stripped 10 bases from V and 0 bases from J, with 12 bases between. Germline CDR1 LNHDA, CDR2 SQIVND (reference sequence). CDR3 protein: CATRWDMNTEAFF. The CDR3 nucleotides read TGTGCCACCCGGTGGGACATGAACACTGAAGCTTTCTTT.

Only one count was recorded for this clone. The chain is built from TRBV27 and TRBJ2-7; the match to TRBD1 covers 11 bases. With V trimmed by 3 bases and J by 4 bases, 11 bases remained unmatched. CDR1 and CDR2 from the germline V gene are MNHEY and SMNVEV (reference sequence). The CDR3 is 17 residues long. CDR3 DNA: TGTGCCAGCAGTTTTAGGACCCGGACAGGGGGCCGGTACGAGCAGTACTTC. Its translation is CASSFRTRTGGRYEQYF.

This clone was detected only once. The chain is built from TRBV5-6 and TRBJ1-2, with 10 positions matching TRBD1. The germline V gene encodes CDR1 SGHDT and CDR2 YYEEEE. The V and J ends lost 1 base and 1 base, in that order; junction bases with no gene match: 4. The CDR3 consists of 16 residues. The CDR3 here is CASSLLTGGNNYGYTF. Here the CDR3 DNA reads TGTGCCAGCAGCTTGTTGACAGGGGGCAATAACTATGGCTACACCTTC.

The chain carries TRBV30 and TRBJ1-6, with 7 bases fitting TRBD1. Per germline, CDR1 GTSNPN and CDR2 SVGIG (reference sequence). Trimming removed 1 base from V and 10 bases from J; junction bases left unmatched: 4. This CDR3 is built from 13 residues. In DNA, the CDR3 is TGTGCCTGGAGTGCGGCAGGGGGATCACCCCTCCACTTT. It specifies CAWSAAGGSPLHF.

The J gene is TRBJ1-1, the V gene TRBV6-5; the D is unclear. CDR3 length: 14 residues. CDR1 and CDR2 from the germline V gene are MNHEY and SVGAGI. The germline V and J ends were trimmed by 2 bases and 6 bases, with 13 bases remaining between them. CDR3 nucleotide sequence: TGTGCCAGCAGTTACGAGCTTATGTCGGCTGAAGCTTTCTTT. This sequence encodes CASSYELMSAEAFF.

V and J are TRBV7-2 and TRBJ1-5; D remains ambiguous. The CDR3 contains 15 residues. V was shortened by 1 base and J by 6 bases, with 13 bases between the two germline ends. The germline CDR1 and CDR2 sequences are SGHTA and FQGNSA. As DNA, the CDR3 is TGTGCCAGCAGCTTAGTGAGCGGCCGCGGTCAGCCCCAGCATTTT. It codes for CASSLVSGRGQPQHF.